A selection of T cell receptor beta chains follows, all from one sample in a study of blood T cell repertoires in COVID-19. Method: immunoSEQ multiplex PCR; TCRdb's copy keeps in-frame clones and lacks some. The table shows some 52,000 clones, with roughly nine tenths occurring only once. The sequencing sample was made of peripheral blood. The receptors were gathered from a human donor with active COVID-19. The donor label of this sample is uncertain. Both conserved end residues are part of each CDR3. D genes are given only for firm matches. For some rows the clone size is stated as once, few or many, or as a class when expanded; others skip it.

clone size	V gene	D gene	J gene	CDR3 DNA	CDR3 protein
-	TRBV7-9	-	TRBJ1-4	TGTGCCAGCCTCGAACCAGGAGGGATTTATGAAAAACTGTTTTTT	CASLEPGGIYEKLFF
once	TRBV7-2	-	TRBJ1-1	TGTGCCAGCAGCTCCGTACAGTCATTGAACACTGAAGCTTTCTTT	CASSSVQSLNTEAFF
-	TRBV20-1	-	TRBJ2-3	TGCAGTGCTAGTTCGGGATACACAGATACGCAGTATTTT	CSASSGYTDTQYF
-	TRBV5-1	TRBD1	TRBJ1-4	TGCGCCAGCAGCTTGCAAACGACAGGGTATGAAAAACTGTTTTTT	CASSLQTTGYEKLFF
-	TRBV4-3	-	TRBJ1-2	TGCGCCAGCAGCCAAGAAAGGGCCCGTGGGGCTGATGGCTACACCTTC	CASSQERARGADGYTF
-	TRBV27	TRBD1	TRBJ2-7	TGTGCCAGCAGTCCCAACGACAGGGTCTACGAGCAGTACTTC	CASSPNDRVYEQYF
-	TRBV5-4	-	TRBJ1-2	TGTGCCAGCAGCTCAGGACATGCCGCTAACTATGGCTACACCTTC	CASSSGHAANYGYTF
once	TRBV12-3/TRBV12-4	-	TRBJ1-2	TGTGCCATGGCACAGGGTCTAGGCTACACCTTC	CAMAQGLGYTF
-	TRBV18	-	TRBJ1-1	TGTGCCAGCTCTCCTACAGGGTTGTGGGGTACTGAAGCTTTCTTT	CASSPTGLWGTEAFF
few	TRBV6-2/TRBV6-3	-	TRBJ1-5	TGTGCCAGCAGTGAGGGCTGGACGGGTCAGCCCCAGCATTTT	CASSEGWTGQPQHF
-	TRBV7-3	TRBD2	TRBJ2-5	TGTGCCAGCAGCCCCAACGGACTAGTACAAGAGACCCAGTACTTC	CASSPNGLVQETQYF
-	TRBV4-3	-	TRBJ2-7	TGCGCCAGCAGCCAAGATTGGGCAGCTGCCTACGAGCAGTACTTC	CASSQDWAAAYEQYF
few	TRBV25-1	TRBD1	TRBJ1-6	TGTGCCAGCAGTAAACCGGGACAGGGGTTATCACCCCTCCACTTT	CASSKPGQGLSPLHF
-	TRBV7-8	TRBD1	TRBJ1-6	TGTGCCAGCAGCCCGAGGGGGCTAAATAATTCACCCCTCCACTTT	CASSPRGLNNSPLHF
-	TRBV10-3	TRBD2	TRBJ2-3	TGTGCCATCAGTGGATTTGGACTAGGGTTTGGCACAGATACGCAGTATTTT	CAISGFGLGFGTDTQYF
-	TRBV7-8	-	TRBJ2-7	TGTGCCAGCAGCCGAGACAGGACCTACGAGCAGTACTTC	CASSRDRTYEQYF
-	TRBV10-3	TRBD1	TRBJ2-7	TGTGCCATCAGTGATCGTCTGGGGACAGGGAGCACCTACGAGCAGTACTTC	CAISDRLGTGSTYEQYF
once	TRBV18	TRBD1	TRBJ2-7	TGTGCCAGCTCACCCGACAGGGTTCCCTACGAGCAGTACTTC	CASSPDRVPYEQYF
few	TRBV5-4	TRBD1	TRBJ1-2	TGTGCCAGCAGCTTCGGACAGGATGGCTACACCTTC	CASSFGQDGYTF
-	TRBV6-2/TRBV6-3	-	TRBJ2-7	TGTGCCAGCAGTTACGGTACAGGGAGCTCCTACGAGCAGTACTTC	CASSYGTGSSYEQYF